This T cell receptor beta chain was captured in a study of cytomegalovirus exposure and HLA in healthy donors. Study conclusions and caveats: A later look showed TCR association rates differing by HLA locus, highest for DRB1 and lowest for HLA-C. Accurate HLA-A and HLA-B prediction from TCR beta sequences was reported for most subjects.

The CDR3 is 14 residues long. Germline loops: CDR1 GTSNPN, CDR2 SVGIG (reference sequence). Trimming removed 1 base at V and 8 bases at J, with 17 bases between. This clone was recorded only once. Its antigen is still unknown. The PCR was carried out with 60 Vbeta primers and 13 Jbeta primers. Assay used: immunoSEQ multiplex PCR; TCRdb lists only in-frame clones, some missing. The table records 200,000 to 250,000 clones, more than 60% of them present only once. This TCR came from a young woman in good health and CMV-seronegative. The J gene is TRBJ1-2, the V gene TRBV30; no clear D gene. Sequencing was done on a sample of PBMCs. The CDR3 loop is CAWSGPGWSGGYTF. The CDR3 DNA reads TGTGCCTGGAGTGGTCCTGGGTGGTCGGGAGGCTACACCTTC.